The clone carrying this T cell receptor (beta chain) was observed a few times. This specimen comes from a study of T-cell reconstitution after alpha-beta-depleted transplantation in children. A TCRbeta library incorporating unique molecular identifiers was prepared. MiXCR, run by TCRdb on the PCR reads, gives a single entry per CDR3 protein. The table has fewer than 750,000 distinct CDR3 sequences, over 25% seen once. CDR3 length equals 13 residues. Germline V gene sequence: CDR1 SGHRS, CDR2 YFSETQ. V lost 0 bases, J lost 8 bases, and 2 bases stayed unmatched. The chain combines TRBV5-1 with TRBJ2-1; 7 bases line up with TRBD1. The starting material was PBMCs, obtained before TCRalphabeta/CD19-depleted stem cell transplant. The source of this sequence is a boy under three years old with Wiskott-Aldrich syndrome, due to receive a stem cell transplant. DNA of the CDR3: TGCGCCAGCAGCTTGGTCCAGGGGGATGAGCAGTTCTTC. This codes for CASSLVQGDEQFF.